This TCR beta chain was captured by sequencing in a study of identical twins. Findings and limits, study-wide: Abundant beta clonotypes from cord blood bore fewer insertions; memory repertoires lacked this pattern.

A single record per CDR3 protein comes from TCRdb applying MiXCR to the 5' RACE reads. The repertoire holds around 690,000 distinct CDR3 sequences, with about 20% as singletons. This CDR3 spans 12 amino acids. V lost 2 bases, J lost 6 bases, and 8 bases lay in between. The germline CDR1 and CDR2 sequences are ENHRY and SYGVKD. There are a few counts of this clonotype. Its antigen is unidentified. The sample was also reused in another study, on T cells expressing NK-cell markers. That study reports: In the group of eight sequenced donors, seven were HCMV-seropositive and one was seronegative. Also leading the CD3+CD56-NKG2C+ fraction in a handful of donors were these clonotypes. Questions lingered over whether expanded NKG2C+ T cell clones were HCMV-specific.

The receptor comes from a woman aged 18-30 years in good health. Specimen: PBMCs. The chain recombines TRBV10-3 with TRBJ2-7; the D is unclear. CDR3 bases: TGTGCCATCAGTGAGATAGGGCGCGAGCAGTACTTC. Translated: CAISEIGREQYF.